A single T cell receptor (beta chain) is shown here with its context. Its antigen is still unknown. The germline gives CDR1 SEHNR, CDR2 FQNEAQ (reference sequence). The CDR3 consists of 18 residues. V gave up 1 base and J gave up 7 bases, with 20 bases separating them. The source of the sample is a study of T-cell memory formation after mild COVID-19. Background on the study: Among the donors, TCR clusters were largely specific to each donor. Findings and caveats of the study: Later expanders leaned toward CD4+, whereas clones contracting from day 15 to 85 were balanced CD4/CD8. Some clones that responded turned up in pre-infection memory, which suggests that cross-reactive memory joined in. For second-wave clones that peaked at day 37, SARS-CoV-2 specificity went unverified.

TCRdb re-analysed the 5' RACE reads in MiXCR, keeping a single row per CDR3 protein. There are approximately 490,000 distinct CDR3 sequences in the sample; 20% occur only once, and around 12% lies in the top ten. The chain carries TRBV7-9 and TRBJ1-6; D is undetermined. The sequence came from an adult woman who had mild COVID-19 (a few samples of this study predate the infection). Cell type and time point are not known. Sequenced: PBMCs or a T cell subset sorted from them (not recorded which). CDR3 in DNA: TGTGCCAGCAGCTTAGTCGGGCCCGGGCAGAGGGTAAATTCACCCCTCCACTTT. Translating it yields CASSLVGPGQRVNSPLHF. Supplemented by reference TRBV7-9 and TRBJ1-6, the full variable domain reads DTGVSQNPRHKITKRGQNVTFRCDPISEHNRLYWYRQTLGQGPEFLTYFQNEAQLEKSRLLSDRFSAERPKGSFSTLEIQRTEQGDSAMYLCASSLVGPGQRVNSPLHFGNGTRLTVT.